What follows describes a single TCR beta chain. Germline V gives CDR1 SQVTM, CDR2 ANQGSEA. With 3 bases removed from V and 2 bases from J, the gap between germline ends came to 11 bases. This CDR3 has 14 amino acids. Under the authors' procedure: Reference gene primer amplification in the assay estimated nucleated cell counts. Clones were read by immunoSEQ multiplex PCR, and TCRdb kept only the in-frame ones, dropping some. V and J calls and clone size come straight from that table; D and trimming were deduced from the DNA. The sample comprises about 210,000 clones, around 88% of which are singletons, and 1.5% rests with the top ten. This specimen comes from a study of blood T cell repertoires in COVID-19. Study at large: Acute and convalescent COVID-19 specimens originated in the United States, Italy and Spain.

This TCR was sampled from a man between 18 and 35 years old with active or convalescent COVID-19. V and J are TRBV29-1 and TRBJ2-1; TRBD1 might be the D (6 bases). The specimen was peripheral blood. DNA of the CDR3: TGCAGCGTTGATTCAGGGGACACCTACAATGAGCAGTTCTTC. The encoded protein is CSVDSGDTYNEQFF.